The T cell receptor (beta chain) described here comes from a study of technical replicates of blood from a few donors (dated by TCRdb to about 2017). The receptor library was made with the immunoSEQ multiplex PCR assay. This immuneACCESS table, as held by TCRdb, lists in-frame sequences with V and J called but not all clones. Of the missing ones, under half trace to an unresolved V gene in checked studies; the others have no known cause. The sample table holds around 79,000 clones, of which roughly nine tenths were seen once. Just under 0.25% of the sample rests with the top ten. CDR3 length: 12 amino acids, cysteine to phenylalanine. Kept here is only the CDR3 DNA, which spans 36 bases and is read in frame from base 1. From a lookup of the germline V gene, CDR1 and CDR2 are MDHEN and SYDVKM. V trim: 6 bases; J trim: 6 bases; unmatched bases: 2. Notes on this clone: No antigen is known for it. It has no much larger one-base neighbor in the sample; base qualities were not kept.

The sample taken for sequencing was T cells isolated from PBMCs. This chain joins TRBV28 to TRBJ1-5, with 7 bases in between that match TRBD1. The origin of this receptor is a human donor in good health. Here the CDR3 is given as CASRKGAQPQHF. The DNA reads as follows: TGTGCCAGCAGAAAGGGGGCTCAGCCCCAGCATTTT. The variable domain in full, with residues beyond the CDR3 obtained from the reference TRBV28 and TRBJ1-5 genes, is DVKVTQSSRYLVKRTGEKVFLECVQDMDHENMFWYRQDPGLGLRLIYFSYDVKMKEKGDIPEGYSVSREKKERFSLILESASTNQTSMYLCASRKGAQPQHFGDGTRLSIL.